The 3 T cell receptor beta chains listed next were all sequenced from one sample in a study of sequential checkpoint blockade in melanoma (dated by TCRdb to between 2018 and 2020). Per the publication, the treatment or condition label means: randomized to nivolumab then ipilimumab (arm A) or the reverse (arm B). The protocol used for the library was the immunoSEQ multiplex PCR assay. Drawn from immuneACCESS, this table holds only the in-frame rearrangements with V and J called that TCRdb kept. Clones are partly lost; checked studies trace under half to an unresolved V gene and leave the rest unexplained. This sample is represented by about 28,000 clones; 70% to 85% of them were singletons. About 14% of the sample is held by the ten biggest clonotypes. Sequenced here: CD8+ T cells sorted from blood (inferred from file names), sampled from a patient given nivolumab and ipilimumab in sequence. These receptors came from a human donor with melanoma.

On this clone: One end of the junction fails to match germline, which may point to a read error. The chain is built from TRBV9 and TRBJ1-3; maybe TRBD1 (6 bases). Per germline, CDR1 SGDLS and CDR2 YYNGEE. This CDR3 has 18 amino acids. The CDR3 nucleotides read TGTGCCAGCGGCGTAGCATCTGCATGGGGGCCGTCTGGAAACACCATATATTTT. Residues: CASGVASAWGPSGNTIYF.

This clone has a handful of counts. The chain links TRBV29-1 to TRBJ2-7; TRBD2 is a possible D gene (5 bases). Trimming pared 3 bases from V and 1 base from J, leaving 7 bases between. The CDR3 is made up of 12 amino acids. Germline loops: CDR1 SQVTM, CDR2 ANQGSEA. As DNA, the CDR3 is TGCAGCGTTGACGGGGAGTCCTACGAGCAGTACTTC. Protein sequence: CSVDGESYEQYF.

The J gene is TRBJ2-5, the V gene TRBV7-9; the match to TRBD2 covers 9 bases. V gave up 1 base and J gave up 3 bases; unmatched junction bases: 3. This CDR3 contains 15 residues. Germline V lookup: CDR1 SEHNR, CDR2 FQNEAQ (reference sequence). This CDR3 reads CASSLESSGEETQYF. The CDR3 region has the DNA TGTGCCAGCAGCTTAGAGTCTAGCGGGGAAGAGACCCAGTACTTC. The whole variable domain, remainder taken from reference TRBV7-9 and TRBJ2-5, is DTGVSQNPRHKITKRGQNVTFRCDPISEHNRLYWYRQTLGQGPEFLTYFQNEAQLEKSRLLSDRFSAERPKGSFSTLEIQRTEQGDSAMYLCASSLESSGEETQYFGPGTRLLVL.